The present T cell receptor (beta chain) was sequenced within a study of blood T cell repertoires in COVID-19. About the research overall: The United States, Italy and Spain were the sources of the acute and convalescent COVID-19 samples. PBMCs, B-cell-depleted T cells, or T cells were the source of the cDNA or gDNA that made up the material.

Per the original data handling: Amplifying reference gene primers gave estimates of nucleated cell counts. The table came from immunoSEQ multiplex PCR; TCRdb's copy has only in-frame clones and leaves some out. The V and J calls and clone size come from that table; D and trimming were worked out from the DNA. The data hold about 60,000 clones, with 76% observed a single time. With V trimmed by 6 bases and J by 7 bases, 8 bases remained unmatched. From germline, CDR1 is SQVTM and CDR2 ANQGSEA. This CDR3 contains 14 residues. Sequenced material: peripheral blood. The chain uses TRBV29-1 and TRBJ1-6; TRBD1 matches 8 bases. This TCR was recovered from a woman older than 75 with acute or convalescent COVID-19. In nucleotides, the CDR3 is TGCAGCGTACGGACAGGGACGAGAAATTCACCCCTCCACTTT. As protein: CSVRTGTRNSPLHF.